The sequence of this TCR beta chain was determined in a study of human T cells and chemical hapten exposure (dated by TCRdb to the early 2020s). At the level of the whole study: For sensitization, 2% DPC in acetone was applied to an approximately 2 cm by approximately 2 cm area of upper inner arm skin. Throughout the approximately 25-week study period, patients were also given weekly therapeutic DPC doses on the scalp. The mostly female patient cohort included alopecia areata with under or over 50% scalp involvement, alopecia totalis and alopecia universalis. The study tracked peripheral blood TCR repertoire changes in vivo during primary and secondary sensitization to the hapten diphenylcyclopropenone (DPC) in alopecia patients. Blood samples were taken from patients before sensitization (week 0) and then at 2, 6 and about 24 weeks after DPC sensitization. Libraries were pooled for sequencing, and per-sample TCR yields varied mainly because of small differences in library volumes within the pool. Patch testing was performed on the upper back with Finn chambers containing 0.01% DPC, and the patch tests were scored after 6 days according to International Contact Dermatitis Research Group standards. Under 30 alopecia patients gave blood for TCR sequencing at one to four time points (pre-sensitization, 2, 6 and 24 weeks). Summary of the overall study and its limitations: Repeated subsampling changed both the strength of the expansion versus patch-test correlation and the threshold at which that correlation became significant. A positive correlation was found between the number of PT1 expanded TCRs and patch test score, with significance reached at thresholds 8, 16 and 32 but not 4. Significantly more large CDR3 similarity clusters were formed by expanded TCRs than by pre-sensitization or healthy control sets, consistent with antigen-driven responses. DPC sensitization did not change how many TCRs were above 1 in 1000 frequency, and no evidence was found of alterations in global repertoire structure. Because every patient had alopecia, a presumed autoimmune disease, the patients' immune response might differ from that of healthy individuals.

The time point label corresponds to: patch test 1, 2 weeks after DPC sensitization. Read against the paper, the sample's treatment or condition label means: therapeutic diphenylcyclopropenone sensitization with weekly scalp DPC. Blood at each patch-test visit was drawn before the patch test was applied. Eligible patients were aged 18 to 70, diagnosed with alopecia, deemed suitable for DPC therapy, and excluded if pregnant. Total RNA was extracted from unfractionated whole blood that had been collected in Tempus Blood RNA tubes. The protocol used for the library was RACE. The instrument given in TCRdb is NextSeq 500. Library preparation attached unique molecular identifiers to individual cDNA molecules for quantitative, reproducible TCR counting. For every blood RNA sample, sequencing covered both the TCR alpha and TCR beta chains. Concerning the study's data processing: Samples had a median of roughly 87,000 TCRs, with a range from about 23,224 to 750,000. V, J and CDR3 annotation of the TCR reads was carried out using the Decombinator software suite. Every sample was subsampled to the same number of TCRs (28,000) for the PS versus PT1 abundance plots. Expanded TCRs were defined as absent before sensitization and observed at least eight times at the 2-week time point. The public reads were quality trimmed at Q25 with fastp and then assembled into clones with MiXCR by TCRdb, keeping productive beta chains. Rows with one shared CDR3 protein collapse into an entry with the most common genes and DNA. TCRdb's processing, not the study's, gives the V and J calls here. In all, the sample holds 74,000 or so distinct CDR3 sequences, and 9% to 12% of those were seen once. The ten most abundant clones make up 1.4% of the sample.

The CDR3 starts with the cysteine, ends with the phenylalanine, and has 14 residues. Left in the record is the CDR3 DNA by itself, 42 bases read in frame from the first base. For this chain, trimming is 5 bases at the V end and 5 bases at the J end, and the number of junction bases without a gene match is 5. The germline V gene provides CDR1 KGHDR and CDR2 SFDVKD. This clonotype was picked up a small number of times. Its antigen has not been determined. No base quality values were provided; no much bigger clone lies one nucleotide off. The receptor was derived from a woman in her forties or fifties with alopecia areata. Some clones in this sample may be carry-over from other donors' samples. This sequence uses TRBV24-1 and TRBJ2-5, and TRBD2 matches 9 of the central bases. The sequencing used whole blood, collected in connection with sensitization to the hapten diphenylcyclopropenone (DPC). The DNA sequence reads TGTGCCACCAGTGCTAGCGGGACCGTCGAGACCCAGTACTTC. Its protein product is CATSASGTVETQYF.